This TCR beta chain was retrieved from a study of beta chain features in type 1 diabetes. General study findings and limits: Among all four CD4+ subsets, Type 1 diabetes patients had TCRB CDR3s that were moderately but significantly shorter.

This clone occurred many times. Its antigen is as yet unknown. Expressed TCRB transcripts were sequenced after all isolated RNA was converted to cDNA. TCRdb keeps only in-frame clones here, not all; method: immunoSEQ multiplex PCR. The data contain more than 300,000 clones, over 7% of them seen just once; the ten biggest clones take up about 1%. Trimming took off 4 bases at V and 5 bases at J, with 8 bases between the two ends. Per germline, CDR1 SNHLY and CDR2 FYNNEI. The CDR3 sequence is 12 residues long. Stem cell-like memory, regulatory, central memory and naive CD4+ cells were sorted via CD45RO/CCR7/CD25/CD127/CD95/CD27.

The receptor was derived from a man between 25 and 39 years old with type 1 diabetes. The sample was central memory CD4+ T cells from blood. J is TRBJ2-5 and V is TRBV2; unclear D gene. The CDR3 region is CASSVRVETQYF. CDR3 DNA sequence: TGTGCCAGCAGTGTTCGGGTGGAGACCCAGTACTTC.